Below are 22 T cell receptor beta chains sequenced from a single sample in a study of blood T cell repertoires in COVID-19. Sequencing was performed with immunoSEQ multiplex PCR; in TCRdb, only in-frame clones are kept and a portion is missing. The sample has roughly 170,000 clones, roughly nine tenths seen once. The sample consisted of peripheral blood. Receptors were obtained from a man aged 65 to 85 with active or convalescent COVID-19.

The rearrangement uses TRBV5-6 and TRBJ1-5, with TRBD1 matching 8 bases. Germline CDR1 SGHDT, CDR2 YYEEEE. The junction had 11 bases not matched to a gene; V was cut back by 3 bases and J by 6 bases. The CDR3 totals 16 residues. CDR3: CASSSRATGVSQPQHF. The CDR3 region has the DNA TGTGCCAGCAGCTCTAGGGCGACAGGGGTTTCTCAGCCCCAGCATTTT. The whole variable domain, filled in from reference TRBV5-6 and TRBJ1-5, reads DAGVTQSPTHLIKTRGQQVTLRCSPKSGHDTVSWYQQALGQGPQFIFQYYEEEERQRGNFPDRFSGHQFPNYSSELNVNALLLGDSALYLCASSSRATGVSQPQHFGDGTRLSIL.

V usage is TRBV29-1 and J usage is TRBJ1-1; D is perhaps TRBD1 (6 bases). The germline V gene encodes CDR1 SQVTM and CDR2 ANQGSEA. This CDR3 is 14 amino acids long. V was cut by 5 bases and J by 0 bases, with 13 bases left in between. The CDR3 sequence is CSVKDRQVNTEAFF. The CDR3, as DNA: TGCAGCGTTAAGGACAGACAGGTGAACACTGAAGCTTTCTTT. Complete variable domain (other parts from reference TRBV29-1 and TRBJ1-1): SAVISQKPSRDICQRGTSLTIQCQVDSQVTMMFWYRQQPGQSLTLIATANQGSEATYESGFVIDKFPISRPNLTFSTLTVSNMSPEDSSIYLCSVKDRQVNTEAFFGQGTRLTVV.

This chain links TRBV28 with TRBJ1-5, with D perhaps matching TRBD1 (5 bases). Between the trimmed V and J ends, which lost 3 bases and 1 base, there was a span of 7 bases. The CDR3 totals 14 residues. The V gene's germline CDR1 is MDHEN and CDR2 SYDVKM. CDR3 sequence: CASSFGGSNQPQHF. For the CDR3, the DNA is TGTGCCAGCAGTTTCGGGGGAAGCAATCAGCCCCAGCATTTT.

The rearrangement uses TRBV6-5 and TRBJ1-2; TRBD1 might be the D (6 bases). The CDR3 contains 15 residues. Germline loops: CDR1 MNHEY, CDR2 SVGAGI. V was shortened by 7 bases and J by 2 bases, with 17 bases between the two germline ends. In DNA, the CDR3 is TGTGCCAGCACCCAGGGGACATACGGAAACTATGGCTACACCTTC. Protein sequence: CASTQGTYGNYGYTF.

The J gene is TRBJ2-3, the V gene TRBV5-4; 14 nucleotides line up with TRBD2. The CDR3 is made up of 16 amino acids. Looked up from germline, CDR1 is SGHNT and CDR2 is YYREEE (reference sequence). J was trimmed by 4 bases and V by 4 bases; bases with no gene match: 5. The DNA for the CDR3 is TGTGCCAGCAGCCTCGGACTAGCGGGGGGCTCAGATACGCAGTATTTT. This sequence encodes CASSLGLAGGSDTQYF.

The J gene is TRBJ1-1, the V gene TRBV7-8, with a possible D match to TRBD1 (6 bases). Per the germline V gene, CDR1 is SGHVS and CDR2 is FQNEAQ. V gave up 2 bases and J gave up 1 base, with 14 bases separating them. CDR3 length: 16 amino acids. The CDR3 coding sequence is TGTGCCAGCAGCTTAAATGCGGGGGCGAAGAACACTGAAGCTTTCTTT. Protein sequence: CASSLNAGAKNTEAFF. The entire variable domain, with the rest obtained from reference TRBV7-8 and TRBJ1-1, is as follows: GAGVSQSPRYKVAKRGQDVALRCDPISGHVSLFWYQQALGQGPEFLTYFQNEAQLDKSGLPSDRFFAERPEGSVSTLKIQRTQQEDSAVYLCASSLNAGAKNTEAFFGQGTRLTVV.

The J gene is TRBJ2-2, the V gene TRBV9; TRBD1 matches at 7 bases. CDR1 is SGDLS and CDR2 is YYNGEE in the germline V gene. This CDR3 has 16 residues. The trim removed 0 bases at V and 5 bases at J, leaving 7 bases unmatched. The CDR3 region is CASSVGQGFGTGELFF. The CDR3 nucleotides are TGTGCCAGCAGCGTAGGACAGGGTTTTGGGACCGGGGAGCTGTTTTTT.

This clone was found once. The V and J genes are TRBV3-1 (or the pseudogene TRBV3-2) and TRBJ1-5; possible D gene TRBD1, 5 bases. Germline assignment: CDR1 LGHDT and CDR2 YNNKEL (reference sequence). The germline V and J ends were trimmed by 3 bases and 3 bases, with 15 bases remaining between them. This CDR3 is built from 16 residues. CDR3 region: CASSHTTVPDNQPQHF. CDR3 nucleotides: TGTGCCAGCAGCCACACGACAGTTCCGGACAATCAGCCCCAGCATTTT.

The chain combines TRBV2 with TRBJ2-5, with 11 bases identical to TRBD1. Looked up from germline, CDR1 is SNHLY and CDR2 is FYNNEI. The V gene end was trimmed by 4 bases and the J gene end by 2 bases; junction bases not matched to a gene: 3. The CDR3 is 15 residues long. CDR3 sequence reads: CASSGTGGGQETQYF. The CDR3 bases are TGTGCCAGCAGTGGGACAGGGGGCGGACAAGAGACCCAGTACTTC.

This rearrangement joins TRBV5-8 to TRBJ1-1; D remains unclear. The CDR3 is 15 residues long. V was cut by 3 bases and J by 0 bases, with 12 bases left in between. Germline values: CDR1 SGHTS, CDR2 YDEGEE. The CDR3 DNA follows: TGTGCCAGCAGCTGGAGGGCTACACTGAACACTGAAGCTTTCTTT. Translating it yields CASSWRATLNTEAFF.

About this clone: Its ends do not fully match the called genes, so a read error is possible. V and J are TRBV7-9 and TRBJ2-1; D is possibly TRBD2 (6 bases). This CDR3 has 14 residues. Per germline, CDR1 SEHNR and CDR2 FQNEAQ (reference sequence). In DNA, the CDR3 is TGTGCCAGCAGCTCAGAAGGGAGGACCAATAAGCAGTTCTTC. Translated: CASSSEGRTNKQFF.

V and J are TRBV24-1 and TRBJ1-2; 7 bases line up with TRBD1. This CDR3 region has 14 residues. The germline V gene encodes CDR1 KGHDR and CDR2 SFDVKD. V lost 4 bases to trimming and J lost 6 bases; unmatched junction nucleotides: 7. CDR3 in amino acids: CATSDYSDRDGYTF. DNA for the CDR3: TGTGCCACCAGTGACTATTCAGACAGGGATGGCTACACCTTC.

This clone was detected a few times. The chain carries TRBV18 and TRBJ1-5, with a possible D match to TRBD1 (6 bases). Germline CDR1 reads KGHSH; CDR2 reads LQKENI. The CDR3 runs to 13 residues. The V end lost 1 base, the J end lost 5 bases, and 6 bases lay between the germline ends. The CDR3 is CASSPQGDQPQHF. CDR3 DNA: TGTGCCAGCTCACCACAGGGGGATCAGCCCCAGCATTTT.

The chain couples TRBV7-9 to TRBJ1-1; no reliable D call. V lost 7 bases, J lost 4 bases, and 13 bases lay in between. CDR3 length equals 13 residues. Germline V CDR1 and CDR2: SEHNR, FQNEAQ (reference sequence). The chain's CDR3 is CASTMEVSTEAFF. CDR3 DNA: TGTGCCAGCACAATGGAGGTGAGCACTGAAGCTTTCTTT.

The chain has TRBV19 and TRBJ1-5, with a weak D call TRBD1 (6 bases). Germline CDR1 is LNHDA and CDR2 is SQIVND (reference sequence). The V and J ends lost 6 bases and 4 bases respectively, with 13 bases between them. This CDR3 is built from 14 residues. In DNA, the CDR3 is TGTGCCAGTAGCCGGACACAGGGAAATCAGCCCCAGCATTTT. Amino acids: CASSRTQGNQPQHF.

The chain joins TRBV7-2 to TRBJ2-1, with D unresolved. The CDR3 extends over 15 amino acids. CDR1 and CDR2 (germline): SGHTA, FQGNSA. V was clipped by 1 base and J by 6 bases, with 13 bases between them. The CDR3 loop is CASSLDGFAANEQFF. The CDR3 coding sequence is TGTGCCAGCAGCTTAGACGGTTTTGCTGCCAATGAGCAGTTCTTC.

This clone was counted only a few times. The chain is built from TRBV11-2 and TRBJ2-1, with 8 bases identical to TRBD2. The J segment lost 2 bases and the V segment lost 3 bases, leaving 3 bases of the junction unmatched. The CDR3 loop spans 15 amino acids. The germline gives CDR1 SGHAT, CDR2 FQNNGV. The CDR3 DNA is TGTGCCAGCAGCTTCACTAGCGGTACCTACAATGAGCAGTTCTTC. The encoded protein is CASSFTSGTYNEQFF.

The chain has TRBV5-1 and TRBJ1-3, with D possibly matching TRBD1 (6 bases). Germline V lookup: CDR1 SGHRS, CDR2 YFSETQ. This CDR3 spans 15 amino acids. Between the trimmed V and J ends, which lost 5 bases and 0 bases, there was a span of 12 bases. CDR3 protein: CASSRDKSSGNTIYF. The CDR3 DNA reads TGCGCCAGCAGTCGGGACAAGAGCTCTGGAAACACCATATATTTT.

This chain connects TRBV27 to TRBJ1-5; D gene uncertain. The V gene's germline CDR1 is MNHEY and CDR2 SMNVEV (reference sequence). Trimming removed 3 bases at V and 12 bases at J, with 9 bases between. The length of the CDR3 is 11 residues. The CDR3 loop is CASSLGGLQHF. The DNA of the CDR3 is TGTGCCAGCAGTTTGGGCGGACTCCAGCATTTT.

Here the CDR3 DNA reads TGTGCCATCAGTGACCGGGACAGGGAGAACACTGAAGCTTTCTTT. Residues: CAISDRDRENTEAFF. The chain has TRBV10-3 and TRBJ1-1; the match to TRBD1 covers 9 bases. V was clipped by 3 bases and J by 1 base; unmatched bases: 3. The CDR3 spans 15 residues. Germline values: CDR1 ENHRY, CDR2 SYGVKD.

About this clone: The sample has other DNA sequences that encode this CDR3 too. This chain connects TRBV7-2 to TRBJ2-3; 12 positions agree with TRBD2. The CDR3 sequence is 16 residues long. Per germline, CDR1 SGHTA and CDR2 FQGNSA. Trimming removed 5 bases from V and 3 bases from J; junction bases left unmatched: 6. This chain's CDR3 is CASSPTSGRGTDTQYF. CDR3 bases: TGTGCCAGCAGCCCGACTAGCGGGAGAGGTACAGATACGCAGTATTTT.

This clone has a single count. V gene TRBV7-2 combines with J gene TRBJ1-2; 7 bases align to TRBD1. Germline lookup yields CDR1 SGHTA and CDR2 FQGNSA. The CDR3 is 13 residues long. V lost 1 base and J lost 7; bases outside the gene matches: 3. CDR3: CASSLGQGGGYTF. Written as DNA, the CDR3 is TGTGCCAGCAGCTTAGGGCAGGGGGGTGGCTACACCTTC.